Here is one T cell receptor (beta chain) with its context. Its antigen is unknown. The CDR3 has 13 residues. This sample is drawn from a study of identical twins. The study's findings and limits: Twin pairs had excess sharing that was weaker in beta out-of-frame sequences.

Via MiXCR, TCRdb re-called the 5' RACE reads, giving one row per CDR3 protein. The table shows approximately 690,000 distinct CDR3 sequences, with around 6% occurring only once. This sequence joins TRBV21-1 and TRBJ2-7; the table names TRBD1, a call not compared with the DNA. TRBV21-1 is listed as a pseudogene. The receptor was derived from a man younger than 30 in good health. The sequenced material came from naive T cells sorted from blood. The CDR3 loop is CASSKSPLYEQYV. The CDR3 nucleotides read TGTGCCAGCAGCAAGTCCCCCCTGTACGAGCAGTACGTC.